This is a list of T cell receptor beta chains from one sample in a study of identical twins. MiXCR was run by TCRdb on the 5' RACE reads, yielding one entry per CDR3 protein. Here the sample spans a few hundred thousand distinct CDR3 sequences, approximately 17% being singletons. Sequencing was done on a sample of naive T cells sorted from blood. The receptors derive from a middle-aged man in good health. CDR3s include the opening cysteine and the closing phenylalanine or tryptophan. Fields, in order: clone size, D gene, J gene, V gene, CDR3 protein, CDR3 DNA. A D gene is named only where the DNA matches it firmly. Clone size is given for some rows only: seen once, a few or many times, or a class if the clone is expanded.

clone_size: once; d_call: .; j_call: TRBJ1-2; v_call: TRBV6-1; cdr3_aa: CASSPRQRAKNYGYTF; cdr3_nt: TGTGCCAGCAGTCCCAGACAGAGGGCCAAGAACTATGGCTACACCTTC
clone_size: few; d_call: TRBD1; j_call: TRBJ2-7; v_call: TRBV6-4; cdr3_aa: CASSETGKDEQYF; cdr3_nt: TGTGCCAGCAGTGAGACAGGGAAGGACGAGCAGTACTTC
clone_size: few; d_call: .; j_call: TRBJ1-4; v_call: TRBV27; cdr3_aa: CASSPWGQGRNEKLFF; cdr3_nt: TGTGCCAGCAGTCCCTGGGGGCAGGGGCGTAATGAAAAACTGTTTTTT
clone_size: .; d_call: TRBD1; j_call: TRBJ2-7; v_call: TRBV5-5; cdr3_aa: CASSTRQGHEQYF; cdr3_nt: TGTGCCAGCAGCACTCGACAGGGTCACGAGCAGTACTTC
clone_size: .; d_call: .; j_call: TRBJ2-2; v_call: TRBV5-1; cdr3_aa: CASRIRGPGELFF; cdr3_nt: TGCGCCAGCAGAATCAGGGGACCCGGGGAGCTGTTTTTT
clone_size: many; d_call: .; j_call: TRBJ2-7; v_call: TRBV30; cdr3_aa: CAWSDSFSYEQYF; cdr3_nt: TGTGCCTGGAGTGACTCCTTCTCCTACGAGCAGTACTTC
clone_size: many; d_call: .; j_call: TRBJ2-7; v_call: TRBV12-3/TRBV12-4; cdr3_aa: CASSMGHNYEQYF; cdr3_nt: TGTGCCAGCAGTATGGGACACAACTACGAGCAGTACTTC
clone_size: many; d_call: TRBD1; j_call: TRBJ1-2; v_call: TRBV29-1; cdr3_aa: CSVSTGSYGYTF; cdr3_nt: TGCAGCGTATCGACAGGGAGCTATGGCTACACCTTC
clone_size: .; d_call: TRBD1; j_call: TRBJ1-1; v_call: TRBV2; cdr3_aa: CASSRQGERAGTEAFF; cdr3_nt: TGTGCCAGCAGCCGACAGGGGGAAAGGGCGGGAACTGAAGCTTTCTTT
clone_size: many; d_call: TRBD1; j_call: TRBJ2-7; v_call: TRBV7-2; cdr3_aa: CASSLAGQAGPYEQYF; cdr3_nt: TGTGCCAGCAGCTTAGCGGGACAGGCCGGTCCCTACGAGCAGTACTTC
clone_size: .; d_call: TRBD1; j_call: TRBJ2-6; v_call: TRBV20-1; cdr3_aa: CSAQSGQGNPSGANVLTF; cdr3_nt: TGCAGTGCGCAATCGGGACAGGGAAACCCATCTGGGGCCAACGTCCTGACTTTC
clone_size: many; d_call: TRBD1; j_call: TRBJ1-2; v_call: TRBV15; cdr3_aa: CATSTHGQGPNYGYTF; cdr3_nt: TGTGCCACCAGCACACACGGACAGGGACCTAACTATGGCTACACCTTC
clone_size: few; d_call: TRBD2; j_call: TRBJ2-3; v_call: TRBV29-1; cdr3_aa: CSVRAGGPDTQYF; cdr3_nt: TGCAGCGTTCGGGCGGGGGGCCCAGATACGCAGTATTTT
clone_size: many; d_call: .; j_call: TRBJ2-3; v_call: TRBV5-1; cdr3_aa: CASSGADTQYF; cdr3_nt: TGCGCCAGCAGCGGTGCAGATACGCAGTATTTT
clone_size: many; d_call: TRBD2; j_call: TRBJ2-1; v_call: TRBV6-1; cdr3_aa: CASAQGTSGNEQFF; cdr3_nt: TGTGCCAGCGCCCAGGGGACTAGCGGTAATGAGCAGTTCTTC
clone_size: many; d_call: TRBD2; j_call: TRBJ2-1; v_call: TRBV28; cdr3_aa: CASSPALAAAYNEQFF; cdr3_nt: TGTGCCAGCAGTCCAGCTCTAGCGGCAGCCTACAATGAGCAGTTCTTC
clone_size: .; d_call: .; j_call: TRBJ1-2; v_call: TRBV5-1; cdr3_aa: CASSLQDTVRYGYTF; cdr3_nt: TGCGCCAGCAGCTTACAGGACACCGTCCGCTATGGCTACACCTTC
clone_size: .; d_call: TRBD2; j_call: TRBJ2-7; v_call: TRBV6-2/TRBV6-3; cdr3_aa: CASSYGTSGSTEQYF; cdr3_nt: TGTGCCAGCAGTTACGGGACTAGCGGGAGTACCGAGCAGTACTTC
clone_size: many; d_call: .; j_call: TRBJ2-7; v_call: TRBV6-2/TRBV6-3; cdr3_aa: CASSLHGGNTYEQYF; cdr3_nt: TGTGCCAGCAGCCTCCATGGGGGCAATACCTACGAGCAGTACTTC